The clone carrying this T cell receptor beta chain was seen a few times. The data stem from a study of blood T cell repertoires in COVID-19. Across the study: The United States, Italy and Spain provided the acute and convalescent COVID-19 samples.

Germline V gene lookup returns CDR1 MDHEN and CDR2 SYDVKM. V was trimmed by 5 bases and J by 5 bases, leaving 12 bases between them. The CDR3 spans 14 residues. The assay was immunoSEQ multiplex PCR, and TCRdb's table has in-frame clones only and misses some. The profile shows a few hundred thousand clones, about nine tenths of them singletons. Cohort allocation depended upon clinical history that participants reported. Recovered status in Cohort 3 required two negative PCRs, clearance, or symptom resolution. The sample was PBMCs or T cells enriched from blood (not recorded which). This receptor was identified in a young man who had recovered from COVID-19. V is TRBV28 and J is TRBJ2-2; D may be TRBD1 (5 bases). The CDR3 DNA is TGTGCCAGCAGTCTCGGACCAGGGACCGGGGAGCTGTTTTTT. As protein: CASSLGPGTGELFF.